Listed below are T cell receptor beta chains from one sample, sequenced in a study of T cell repertoires in aging, cancer and after chemotherapy. TCRdb ran MiXCR on the multiplex PCR reads and lists one entry per CDR3 protein. In the table there are 15,000 to 20,000 distinct CDR3 sequences, roughly 35% of which are singletons. The sequencing input was blood. All receptors derive from a human donor with a solid tumor. Both conserved end residues are trimmed from each CDR3. The order of the fields is V gene, J gene, CDR3 protein.

v_call: TRBV24-1; j_call: TRBJ1-1; cdr3_aa: ATSEAGAMNTEAF
v_call: TRBV29-1; j_call: TRBJ2-1; cdr3_aa: SVEGGRTSGSYNEQF
v_call: TRBV10-3; j_call: TRBJ1-1; cdr3_aa: AISQGRRADTEAF
v_call: TRBV5-1; j_call: TRBJ2-5; cdr3_aa: ASSPGLAGGPGQETQY
v_call: TRBV6-1; j_call: TRBJ1-2; cdr3_aa: ASSEMANYGYT
v_call: TRBV5-6; j_call: TRBJ1-5; cdr3_aa: ASSSGPASPRPQH
v_call: TRBV27; j_call: TRBJ2-3; cdr3_aa: ASSLSEGGTDTQY
v_call: TRBV6-2/TRBV6-3; j_call: TRBJ2-3; cdr3_aa: ASSYTRLAGSTDTQY
v_call: TRBV13; j_call: TRBJ1-6; cdr3_aa: ASSLATENSPLH
v_call: TRBV12-3/TRBV12-4; j_call: TRBJ2-7; cdr3_aa: ASSLISNSYEQY
v_call: TRBV5-1; j_call: TRBJ2-3; cdr3_aa: ASSLEVVTDTQY
v_call: TRBV7-2; j_call: TRBJ2-3; cdr3_aa: ASSPGGPQY
v_call: TRBV18; j_call: TRBJ2-2; cdr3_aa: ASWSGAINTGELF
v_call: TRBV6-5; j_call: TRBJ1-1; cdr3_aa: ASRQGARDTEAF
v_call: TRBV12-3/TRBV12-4; j_call: TRBJ2-5; cdr3_aa: ASSFQETQY
v_call: TRBV13; j_call: TRBJ2-7; cdr3_aa: ASSRDPGDYEQY
v_call: TRBV10-2; j_call: TRBJ2-7; cdr3_aa: ASSQGASYEQY
v_call: TRBV6-5; j_call: TRBJ1-6; cdr3_aa: ASSYSNDSLLH
v_call: TRBV12-3/TRBV12-4; j_call: TRBJ2-2; cdr3_aa: ASIKDGPPELF
v_call: TRBV5-4; j_call: TRBJ2-3; cdr3_aa: ASSPGTGRTDTQY
v_call: TRBV19; j_call: TRBJ1-2; cdr3_aa: ASSIPPGTRYGYT
v_call: TRBV5-5; j_call: TRBJ1-3; cdr3_aa: ASRPTGGGNTIY
v_call: TRBV30; j_call: TRBJ1-3; cdr3_aa: AWKKPGNTIY
v_call: TRBV30; j_call: TRBJ2-2; cdr3_aa: AWSGTGATGELF
v_call: TRBV4-2; j_call: TRBJ2-1; cdr3_aa: ASSQDGSGGANEQF
v_call: TRBV5-1; j_call: TRBJ2-3; cdr3_aa: ASSLGSGGTDTQY
v_call: TRBV18; j_call: TRBJ2-4; cdr3_aa: ASSPSSGGHKNIQY
v_call: TRBV7-9; j_call: TRBJ2-1; cdr3_aa: ASSLARASGGASSYNEQF
v_call: TRBV5-1; j_call: TRBJ2-5; cdr3_aa: ASSLVHPQEETQY
v_call: TRBV29-1; j_call: TRBJ2-5; cdr3_aa: SVGTPGETQY
v_call: TRBV19; j_call: TRBJ1-5; cdr3_aa: ASNEGKRLNQPQH
v_call: TRBV19; j_call: TRBJ1-1; cdr3_aa: ASSYSGTSNTEAF
v_call: TRBV19; j_call: TRBJ2-2; cdr3_aa: ASRGQGANTGELF
v_call: TRBV6-1; j_call: TRBJ1-2; cdr3_aa: ASSEGGFRGAMGYGYT
v_call: TRBV7-2; j_call: TRBJ2-6; cdr3_aa: ASSVTGSGANVLT
v_call: TRBV6-5; j_call: TRBJ2-2; cdr3_aa: ASSYDTGELF
v_call: TRBV6-2/TRBV6-3; j_call: TRBJ2-7; cdr3_aa: ASSYSREQY
v_call: TRBV6-6; j_call: TRBJ2-7; cdr3_aa: ATTKGLYEQY
v_call: TRBV6-1; j_call: TRBJ2-2; cdr3_aa: ASSAYRATGELF
v_call: TRBV6-1; j_call: TRBJ1-4; cdr3_aa: ASSEVRGANEKLF
v_call: TRBV29-1; j_call: TRBJ2-3; cdr3_aa: SAQRGTGVDTQY
v_call: TRBV14; j_call: TRBJ1-4; cdr3_aa: ASSQAGGSEEKLF
v_call: TRBV10-3; j_call: TRBJ1-2; cdr3_aa: ATGTSNYGYT
v_call: TRBV30; j_call: TRBJ2-7; cdr3_aa: AWKWTGAYEQY
v_call: TRBV29-1; j_call: TRBJ2-7; cdr3_aa: SVEDGAYEQY
v_call: TRBV6-1; j_call: TRBJ2-2; cdr3_aa: ASRGLRGVANTGELF
v_call: TRBV19; j_call: TRBJ2-1; cdr3_aa: ASRPTSGSFDEQF
v_call: TRBV5-5; j_call: TRBJ1-2; cdr3_aa: ASSLSDLGYGYT
v_call: TRBV6-6; j_call: TRBJ2-1; cdr3_aa: ASTDGSSGINEQF
v_call: TRBV12-3/TRBV12-4; j_call: TRBJ2-5; cdr3_aa: ASRLLAGGRETQY
v_call: TRBV18; j_call: TRBJ2-7; cdr3_aa: ASSPAGQGLYEQY
v_call: TRBV5-6; j_call: TRBJ2-3; cdr3_aa: ASRPGLGTDTQY
v_call: TRBV5-1; j_call: TRBJ2-3; cdr3_aa: ASSFNGGASTDTQY